The clone carrying this T cell receptor (beta chain) appeared a few times. No antigen is known for it. This sample is part of a study of CD8 T cells in ankylosing spondylitis. Findings and limits, study-wide: Characteristic, it appeared, of ankylosing spondylitis blood was a TCR beta motif of about eight highly homologous variants. Disease-linked clones reportedly showed significant enrichment in matched ankylosing spondylitis synovial fluid.

Each CDR3 protein is one row after TCRdb ran MiXCR on the 5' RACE reads. The table includes 150,000 to 200,000 distinct CDR3 sequences, roughly 10% detected once. CDR1 is MNHEY, CDR2 SMNVEV, per germline (reference sequence). CDR3 length: 15 residues. Trimming took off 4 bases at V and 3 bases at J, with 16 bases between the two ends. This chain connects TRBV27 to TRBJ2-7, with TRBD2 as a possible D gene (6 bases). The origin of this receptor is a male donor with ankylosing spondylitis or in good health (not recorded which). The sequenced sample was blood, either unsorted or a sorted T cell fraction (not recorded which). The DNA for the CDR3 is TGTGCCAGCAGTTCCGTCCGGGACTCTTTCTACGAGCAGTACTTC. Residues: CASSSVRDSFYEQYF.